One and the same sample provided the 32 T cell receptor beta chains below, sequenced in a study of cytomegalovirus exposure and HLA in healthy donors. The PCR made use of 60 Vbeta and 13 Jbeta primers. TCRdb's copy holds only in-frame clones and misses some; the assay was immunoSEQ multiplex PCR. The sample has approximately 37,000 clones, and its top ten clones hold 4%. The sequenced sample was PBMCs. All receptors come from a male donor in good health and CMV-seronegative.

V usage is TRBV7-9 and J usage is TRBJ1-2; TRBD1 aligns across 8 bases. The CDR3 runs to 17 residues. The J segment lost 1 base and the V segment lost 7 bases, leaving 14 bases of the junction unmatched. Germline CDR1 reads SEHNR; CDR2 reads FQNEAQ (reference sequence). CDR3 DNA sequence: TGTGCCAGCACCCTCTCGGACAGGGAGTCCTATAACTATGGCTACACCTTC. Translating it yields CASTLSDRESYNYGYTF.

Written as DNA, the CDR3 is TGCGCCAGCAGCTTGAGGGACAGGGTGAACACTGAAGCTTTCTTT. This codes for CASSLRDRVNTEAFF. V usage is TRBV5-1 and J usage is TRBJ1-1; 9 nucleotides agree with TRBD1. Trimming at V came to 1 base and at J to 0 bases, leaving 1 base not matched to a gene. Germline-derived CDR1 and CDR2 are SGHRS and YFSETQ. CDR3 size: 15 residues. The whole variable domain, filled in from reference TRBV5-1 and TRBJ1-1, reads KAGVTQTPRYLIKTRGQQVTLSCSPISGHRSVSWYQQTPGQGLQFLFEYFSETQRNKGNFPGRFSGRQFSNSRSEMNVSTLELGDSALYLCASSLRDRVNTEAFFGQGTRLTVV.

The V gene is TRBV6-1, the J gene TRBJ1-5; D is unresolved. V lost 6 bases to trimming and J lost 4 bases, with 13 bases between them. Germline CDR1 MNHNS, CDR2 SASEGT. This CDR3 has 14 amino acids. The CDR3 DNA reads TGTGCCAGCAGGGAGTCCACTCAGAATCAGCCCCAGCATTTT. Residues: CASRESTQNQPQHF.

CDR3 sequence: CASSKTGGNSYEQYF. CDR3 DNA: TGCGCCAGCAGCAAGACAGGGGGAAACTCCTACGAGCAGTACTTC. The chain has TRBV5-1 and TRBJ2-7; 9 nucleotides match TRBD1. CDR1 and CDR2 from the germline V gene are SGHRS and YFSETQ. The junction had 5 bases not matched to a gene; V was cut back by 4 bases and J by 0 bases. CDR3 size: 15 residues.

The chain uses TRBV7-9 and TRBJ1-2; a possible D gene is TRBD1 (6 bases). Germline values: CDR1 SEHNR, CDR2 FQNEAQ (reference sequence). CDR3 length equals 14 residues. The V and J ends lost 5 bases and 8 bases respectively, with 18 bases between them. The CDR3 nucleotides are TGTGCCAGCAGCCAGACAAGCAAGGGGGTGGGCTACACCTTC. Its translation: CASSQTSKGVGYTF. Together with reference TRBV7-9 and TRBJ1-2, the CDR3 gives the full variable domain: DTGVSQNPRHKITKRGQNVTFRCDPISEHNRLYWYRQTLGQGPEFLTYFQNEAQLEKSRLLSDRFSAERPKGSFSTLEIQRTEQGDSAMYLCASSQTSKGVGYTFGSGTRLTVV.

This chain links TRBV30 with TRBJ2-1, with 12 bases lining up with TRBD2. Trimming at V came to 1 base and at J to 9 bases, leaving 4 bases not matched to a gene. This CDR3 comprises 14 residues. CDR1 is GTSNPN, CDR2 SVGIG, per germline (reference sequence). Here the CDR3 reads CAWSATSGGSEQFF. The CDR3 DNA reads TGTGCCTGGAGTGCGACTAGCGGGGGTAGTGAGCAGTTCTTC.

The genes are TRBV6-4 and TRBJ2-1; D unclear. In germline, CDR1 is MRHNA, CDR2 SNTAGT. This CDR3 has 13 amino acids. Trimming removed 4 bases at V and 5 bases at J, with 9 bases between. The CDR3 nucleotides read TGTGCCAGCAGTGTTGGCACCAACAATGAGCAGTTCTTC. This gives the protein CASSVGTNNEQFF.

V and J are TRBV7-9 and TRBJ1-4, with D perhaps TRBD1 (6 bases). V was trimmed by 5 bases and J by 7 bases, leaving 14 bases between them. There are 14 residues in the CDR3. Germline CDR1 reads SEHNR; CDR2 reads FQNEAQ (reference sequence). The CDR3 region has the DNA TGTGCCAGCAGCCGGACAGCCGACGGTGAAAAACTGTTTTTT. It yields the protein CASSRTADGEKLFF.

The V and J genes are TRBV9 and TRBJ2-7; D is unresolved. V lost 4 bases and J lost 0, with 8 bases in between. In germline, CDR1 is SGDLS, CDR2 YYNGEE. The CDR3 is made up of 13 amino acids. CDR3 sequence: CASSSPGSYEQYF. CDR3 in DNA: TGTGCCAGCAGCTCCCCCGGCTCCTACGAGCAGTACTTC.

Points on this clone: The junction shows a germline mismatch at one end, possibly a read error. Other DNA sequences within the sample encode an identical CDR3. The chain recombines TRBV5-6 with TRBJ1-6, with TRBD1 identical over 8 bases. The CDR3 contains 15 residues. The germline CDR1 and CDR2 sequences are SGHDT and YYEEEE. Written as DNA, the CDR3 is TGCGCCAGCAGCTGGGGTACAGGGGGTAATTCACCCCTCCACTTT. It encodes CASSWGTGGNSPLHF.

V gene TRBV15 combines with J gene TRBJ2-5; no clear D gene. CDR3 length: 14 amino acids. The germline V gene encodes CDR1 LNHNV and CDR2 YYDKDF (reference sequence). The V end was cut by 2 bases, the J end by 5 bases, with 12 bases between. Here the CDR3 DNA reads TGTGCCACCAGCAGAATCACCTCCCGGGAGACCCAGTACTTC. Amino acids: CATSRITSRETQYF. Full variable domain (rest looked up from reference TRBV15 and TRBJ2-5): DAMVIQNPRYQVTQFGKPVTLSCSQTLNHNVMYWYQQKSSQAPKLLFHYYDKDFNNEADTPDNFQSRRPNTSFCFLDIRSPGLGDTAMYLCATSRITSRETQYFGPGTRLLVL.

CDR3 sequence: CASLRGNEQFF. The CDR3 region has the DNA TGCGCCAGCTTACGAGGGAATGAGCAGTTCTTC. The chain carries TRBV5-1 and TRBJ2-1; tentative D call: TRBD2 (5 bases). V lost 7 bases to trimming and J lost 7 bases, with 9 bases between them. The CDR3 runs to 11 residues. In germline, CDR1 is SGHRS, CDR2 YFSETQ.

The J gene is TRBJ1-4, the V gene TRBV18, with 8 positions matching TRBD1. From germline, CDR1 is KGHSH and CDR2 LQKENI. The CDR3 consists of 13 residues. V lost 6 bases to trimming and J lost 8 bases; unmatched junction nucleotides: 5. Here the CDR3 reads CASSPDRVEKLFF. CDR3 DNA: TGTGCCAGCTCCCCGGACAGGGTCGAAAAACTGTTTTTT.

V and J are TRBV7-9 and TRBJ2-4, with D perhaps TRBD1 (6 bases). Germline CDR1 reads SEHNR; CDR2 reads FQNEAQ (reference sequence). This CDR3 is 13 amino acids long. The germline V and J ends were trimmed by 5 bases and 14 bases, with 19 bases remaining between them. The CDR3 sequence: CASSPGTYIQKYF. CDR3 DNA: TGTGCCAGCAGCCCCGGGACATATATACAAAAGTACTTC. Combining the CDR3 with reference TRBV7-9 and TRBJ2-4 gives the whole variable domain DTGVSQNPRHKITKRGQNVTFRCDPISEHNRLYWYRQTLGQGPEFLTYFQNEAQLEKSRLLSDRFSAERPKGSFSTLEIQRTEQGDSAMYLCASSPGTYIQKYFGAGTRLSVL.

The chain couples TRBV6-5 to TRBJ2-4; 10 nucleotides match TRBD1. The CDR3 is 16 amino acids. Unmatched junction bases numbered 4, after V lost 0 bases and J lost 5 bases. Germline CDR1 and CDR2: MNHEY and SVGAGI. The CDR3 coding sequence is TGTGCCAGCAGTTACTCACGGGGACAGGGGCAAAACATTCAGTACTTC. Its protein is CASSYSRGQGQNIQYF.

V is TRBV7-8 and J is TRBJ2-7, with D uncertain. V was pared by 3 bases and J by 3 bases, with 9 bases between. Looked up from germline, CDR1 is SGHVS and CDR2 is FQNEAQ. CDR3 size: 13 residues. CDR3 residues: CASSFITDYEQYF. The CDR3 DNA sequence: TGTGCCAGCAGCTTCATCACTGACTACGAGCAGTACTTC.

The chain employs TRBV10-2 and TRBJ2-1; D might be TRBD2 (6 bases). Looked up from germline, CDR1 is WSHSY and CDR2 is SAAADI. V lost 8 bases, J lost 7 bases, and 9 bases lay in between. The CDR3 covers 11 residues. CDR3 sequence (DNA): TGCGCCAGCTGGGGGGTAAATGAGCAGTTCTTC. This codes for CASWGVNEQFF.

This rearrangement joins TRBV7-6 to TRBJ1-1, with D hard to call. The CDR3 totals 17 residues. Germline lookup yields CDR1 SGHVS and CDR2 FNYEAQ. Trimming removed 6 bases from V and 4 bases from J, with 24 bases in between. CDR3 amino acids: CASSPLGGVRGSTEAFF. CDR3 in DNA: TGTGCCAGCAGTCCTCTGGGCGGGGTCCGCGGTAGCACTGAAGCTTTCTTT.

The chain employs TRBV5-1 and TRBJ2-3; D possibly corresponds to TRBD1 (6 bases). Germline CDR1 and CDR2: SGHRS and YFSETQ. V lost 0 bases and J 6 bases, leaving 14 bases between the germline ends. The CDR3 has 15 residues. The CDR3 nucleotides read TGCGCCAGCAGCTTGGCAGGGGCCCCCGGGGATACGCAGTATTTT. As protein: CASSLAGAPGDTQYF.

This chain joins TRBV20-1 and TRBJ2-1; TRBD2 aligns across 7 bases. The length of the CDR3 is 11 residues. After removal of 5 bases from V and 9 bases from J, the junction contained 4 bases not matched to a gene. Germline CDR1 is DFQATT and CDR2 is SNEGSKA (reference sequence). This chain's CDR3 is CSARDYGEQFF. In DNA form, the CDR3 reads TGCAGTGCTCGGGACTATGGTGAGCAGTTCTTC.

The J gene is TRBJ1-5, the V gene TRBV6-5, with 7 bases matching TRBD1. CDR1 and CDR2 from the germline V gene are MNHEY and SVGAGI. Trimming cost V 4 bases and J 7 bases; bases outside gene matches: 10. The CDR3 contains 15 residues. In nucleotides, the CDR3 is TGTGCCAGCAGTTCCACTGACAGGGTATTGCAGCCCCAGCATTTT. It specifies CASSSTDRVLQPQHF.

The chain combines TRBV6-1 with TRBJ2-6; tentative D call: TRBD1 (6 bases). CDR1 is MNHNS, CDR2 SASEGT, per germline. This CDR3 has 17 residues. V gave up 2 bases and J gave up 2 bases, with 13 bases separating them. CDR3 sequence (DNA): TGTGCCAGCAGTGAATTACAGGGAGCCCCTGGGGCCAACGTCCTGACTTTC. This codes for CASSELQGAPGANVLTF.

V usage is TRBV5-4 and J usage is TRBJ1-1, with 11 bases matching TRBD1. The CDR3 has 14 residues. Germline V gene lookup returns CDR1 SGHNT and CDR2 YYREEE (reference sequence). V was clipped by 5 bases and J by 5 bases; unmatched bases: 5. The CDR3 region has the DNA TGTGCCAGCAGGGGGGGACAGGGGGATACTGAAGCTTTCTTT. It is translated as CASRGGQGDTEAFF.

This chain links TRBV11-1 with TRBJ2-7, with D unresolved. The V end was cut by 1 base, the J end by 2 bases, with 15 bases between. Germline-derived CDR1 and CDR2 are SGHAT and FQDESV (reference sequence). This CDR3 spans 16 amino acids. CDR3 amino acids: CASSLGRGRYTYEQYF. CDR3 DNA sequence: TGTGCCAGCAGCTTAGGACGCGGTCGCTATACCTACGAGCAGTACTTC.

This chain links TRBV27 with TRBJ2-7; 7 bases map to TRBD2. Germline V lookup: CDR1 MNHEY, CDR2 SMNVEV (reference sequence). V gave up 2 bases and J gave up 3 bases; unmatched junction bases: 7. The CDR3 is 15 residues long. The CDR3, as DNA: TGTGCCAGCAGTTTAGGTAGCGGGCCTTACTACGAGCAGTACTTC. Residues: CASSLGSGPYYEQYF.

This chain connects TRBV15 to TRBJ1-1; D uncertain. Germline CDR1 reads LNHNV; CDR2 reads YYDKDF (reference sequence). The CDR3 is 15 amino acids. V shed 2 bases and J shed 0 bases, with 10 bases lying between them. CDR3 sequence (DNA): TGTGCCACCAGCAGATACGGTCCCATGAACACTGAAGCTTTCTTT. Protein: CATSRYGPMNTEAFF. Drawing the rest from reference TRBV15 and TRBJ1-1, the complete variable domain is DAMVIQNPRYQVTQFGKPVTLSCSQTLNHNVMYWYQQKSSQAPKLLFHYYDKDFNNEADTPDNFQSRRPNTSFCFLDIRSPGLGDTAMYLCATSRYGPMNTEAFFGQGTRLTVV.

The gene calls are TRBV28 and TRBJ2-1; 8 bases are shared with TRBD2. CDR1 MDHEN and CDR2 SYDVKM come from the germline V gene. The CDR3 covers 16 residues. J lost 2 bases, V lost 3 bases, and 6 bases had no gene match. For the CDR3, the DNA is TGTGCCAGCAGTTTGCGGGGGGCCGGAGCCTACAATGAGCAGTTCTTC. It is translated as CASSLRGAGAYNEQFF.

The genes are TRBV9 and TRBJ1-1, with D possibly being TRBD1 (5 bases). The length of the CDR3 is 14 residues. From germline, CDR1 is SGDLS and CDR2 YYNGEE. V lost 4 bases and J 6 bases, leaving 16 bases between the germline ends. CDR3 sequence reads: CASSPEGGAAEAFF. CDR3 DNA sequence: TGTGCCAGCAGCCCAGAGGGAGGGGCCGCTGAAGCTTTCTTT.

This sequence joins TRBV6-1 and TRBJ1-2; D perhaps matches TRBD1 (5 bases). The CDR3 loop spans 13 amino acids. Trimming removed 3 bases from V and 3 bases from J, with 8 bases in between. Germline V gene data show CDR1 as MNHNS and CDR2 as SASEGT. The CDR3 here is CASSETADYGYTF. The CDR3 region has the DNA TGTGCCAGCAGTGAGACAGCCGACTATGGCTACACCTTC.

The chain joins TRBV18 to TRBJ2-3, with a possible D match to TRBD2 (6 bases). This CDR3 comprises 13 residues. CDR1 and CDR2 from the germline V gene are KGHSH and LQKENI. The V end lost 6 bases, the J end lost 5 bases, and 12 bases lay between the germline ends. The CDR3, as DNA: TGTGCCAGCTCCCTCGGGGGAAGAGATACGCAGTATTTT. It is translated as CASSLGGRDTQYF.

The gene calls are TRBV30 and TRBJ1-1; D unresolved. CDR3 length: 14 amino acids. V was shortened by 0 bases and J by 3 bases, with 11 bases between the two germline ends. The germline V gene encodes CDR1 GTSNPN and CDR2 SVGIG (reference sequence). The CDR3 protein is CAWSVQVRYTEAFF. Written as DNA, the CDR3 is TGTGCCTGGAGTGTTCAGGTTAGATACACTGAAGCTTTCTTT.

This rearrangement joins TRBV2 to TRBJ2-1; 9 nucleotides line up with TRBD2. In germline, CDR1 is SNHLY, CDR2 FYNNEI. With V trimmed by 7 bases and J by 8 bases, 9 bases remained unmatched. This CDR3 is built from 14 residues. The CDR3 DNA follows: TGTGCCAGCACCCAGTTGTTAGCGGGGGATGAGCAGTTCTTC. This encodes CASTQLLAGDEQFF.